This T cell receptor (beta chain) was recovered during a study of graft-versus-host responses after intestinal transplantation. Notes on the study in general: Recipient bone marrow held GvH clones, some seen earlier in ileum or blood.

With respect to this clone: What it binds is not known.

The repertoire was sequenced with immunoSEQ multiplex PCR; TCRdb's copy has only in-frame clones and lacks some. Of 15,000 or so clones in the sample, around 94% were seen once. V gave up 4 bases and J gave up 0 bases; unmatched junction bases: 3. The CDR3 has 15 residues. Germline V gene data show CDR1 as SNHLY and CDR2 as FYNNEI. The chain combines TRBV2 with TRBJ2-3, with TRBD1 matching 8 bases. This TCR derives from a human patient who received an intestinal transplant, so some T cells may come from the graft donor. The source was PBMCs, collected 9 days after transplant. The CDR3 DNA sequence: TGTGCCAGCAGTGGACAGGGGATTAGCACAGATACGCAGTATTTT. It codes for CASSGQGISTDTQYF.